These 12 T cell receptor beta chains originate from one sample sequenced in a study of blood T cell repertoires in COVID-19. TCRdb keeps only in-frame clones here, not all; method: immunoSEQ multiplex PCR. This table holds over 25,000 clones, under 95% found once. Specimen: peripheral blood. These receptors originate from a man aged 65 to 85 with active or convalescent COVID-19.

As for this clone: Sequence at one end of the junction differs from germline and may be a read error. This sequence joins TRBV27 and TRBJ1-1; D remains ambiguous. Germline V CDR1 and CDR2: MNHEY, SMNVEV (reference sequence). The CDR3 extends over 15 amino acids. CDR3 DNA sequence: TGTGCCAGCAGCTTATCCGGCGGAGGGAACACTGAAGCTTTCTTT. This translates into CASSLSGGGNTEAFF.

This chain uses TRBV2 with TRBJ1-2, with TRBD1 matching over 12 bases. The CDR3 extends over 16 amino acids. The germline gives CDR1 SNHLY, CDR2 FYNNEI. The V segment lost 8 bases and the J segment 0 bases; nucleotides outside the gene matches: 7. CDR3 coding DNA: TGTGCCAGCGGGGGGACAGGGGGCACGACTAACTATGGCTACACCTTC. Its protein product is CASGGTGGTTNYGYTF. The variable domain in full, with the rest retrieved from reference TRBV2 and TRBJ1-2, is EPEVTQTPSHQVTQMGQEVILRCVPISNHLYFYWYRQILGQKVEFLVSFYNNEISEKSEIFDDQFSVERPDGSNFTLKIRSTKLEDSAMYFCASGGTGGTTNYGYTFGSGTRLTVV.

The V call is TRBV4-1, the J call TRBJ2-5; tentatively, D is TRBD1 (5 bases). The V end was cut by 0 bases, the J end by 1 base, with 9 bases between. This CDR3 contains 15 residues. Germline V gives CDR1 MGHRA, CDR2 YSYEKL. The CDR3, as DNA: TGCGCCAGCAGCCAAGATGGGGCCGGCCAAGAGACCCAGTACTTC. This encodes CASSQDGAGQETQYF.

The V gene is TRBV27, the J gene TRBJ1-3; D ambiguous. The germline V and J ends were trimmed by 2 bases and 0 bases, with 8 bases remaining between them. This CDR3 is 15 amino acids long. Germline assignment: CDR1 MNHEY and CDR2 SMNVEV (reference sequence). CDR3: CASSLGGASGNTIYF. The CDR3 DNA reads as TGTGCCAGCAGTTTAGGCGGAGCCTCTGGAAACACCATATATTTT.

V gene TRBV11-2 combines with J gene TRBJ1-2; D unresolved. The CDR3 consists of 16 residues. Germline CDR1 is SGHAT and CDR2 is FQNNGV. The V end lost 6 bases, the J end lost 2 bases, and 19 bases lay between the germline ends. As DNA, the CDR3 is TGTGCCAGCAGGCTAGAAGGTGGCCCGACGAACTATGGCTACACCTTC. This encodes CASRLEGGPTNYGYTF.

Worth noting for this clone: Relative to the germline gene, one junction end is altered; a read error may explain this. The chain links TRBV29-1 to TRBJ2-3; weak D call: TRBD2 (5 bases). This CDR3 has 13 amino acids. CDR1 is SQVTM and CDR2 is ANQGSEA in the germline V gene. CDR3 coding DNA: TGCAGCCTTGAGACGGGGAGCACAGATACGCAGTATTTT. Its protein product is CSLETGSTDTQYF.

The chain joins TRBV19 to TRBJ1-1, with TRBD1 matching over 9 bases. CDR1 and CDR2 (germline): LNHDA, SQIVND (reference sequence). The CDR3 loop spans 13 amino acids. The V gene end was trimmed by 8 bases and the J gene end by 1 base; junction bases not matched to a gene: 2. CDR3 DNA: TGTGCCAGTTCGGGACAGGGGAACACTGAAGCTTTCTTT. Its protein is CASSGQGNTEAFF.

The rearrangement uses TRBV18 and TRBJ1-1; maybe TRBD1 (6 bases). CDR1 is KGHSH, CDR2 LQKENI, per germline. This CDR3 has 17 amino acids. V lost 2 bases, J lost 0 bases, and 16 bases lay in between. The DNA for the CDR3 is TGTGCCAGCTCACCAAACAGGGATCCGGTTATGAACACTGAAGCTTTCTTT. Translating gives CASSPNRDPVMNTEAFF.

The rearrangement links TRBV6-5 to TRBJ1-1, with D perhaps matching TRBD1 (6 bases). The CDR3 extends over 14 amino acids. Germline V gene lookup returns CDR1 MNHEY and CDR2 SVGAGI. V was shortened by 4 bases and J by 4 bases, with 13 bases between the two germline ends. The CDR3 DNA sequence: TGTGCCAGCAGTTCCGGGACAACAGGCACTGAAGCTTTCTTT. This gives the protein CASSSGTTGTEAFF.

CDR3 protein: CASSELAGGGTGELFF. The DNA for the CDR3 is TGTGCCAGCAGTGAACTAGCGGGAGGGGGGACCGGGGAGCTGTTTTTT. The chain links TRBV2 to TRBJ2-2; 12 positions agree with TRBD2. This CDR3 contains 16 residues. Unmatched junction bases numbered 3, after V lost 2 bases and J lost 5 bases. In germline, CDR1 is SNHLY, CDR2 FYNNEI.

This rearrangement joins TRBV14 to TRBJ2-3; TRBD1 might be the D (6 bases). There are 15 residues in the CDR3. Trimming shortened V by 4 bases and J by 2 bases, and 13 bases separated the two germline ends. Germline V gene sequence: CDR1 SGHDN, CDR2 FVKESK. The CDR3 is CASSPRGTPTDTQYF. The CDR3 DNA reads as TGTGCCAGCAGCCCGAGGGGGACACCCACAGATACGCAGTATTTT.

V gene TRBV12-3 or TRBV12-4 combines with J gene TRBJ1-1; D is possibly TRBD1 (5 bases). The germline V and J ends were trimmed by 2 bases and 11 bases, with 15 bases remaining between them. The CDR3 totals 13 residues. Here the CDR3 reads CASSLRGEGRAFF. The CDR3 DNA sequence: TGTGCCAGCAGTTTACGAGGGGAGGGTAGGGCTTTCTTT.